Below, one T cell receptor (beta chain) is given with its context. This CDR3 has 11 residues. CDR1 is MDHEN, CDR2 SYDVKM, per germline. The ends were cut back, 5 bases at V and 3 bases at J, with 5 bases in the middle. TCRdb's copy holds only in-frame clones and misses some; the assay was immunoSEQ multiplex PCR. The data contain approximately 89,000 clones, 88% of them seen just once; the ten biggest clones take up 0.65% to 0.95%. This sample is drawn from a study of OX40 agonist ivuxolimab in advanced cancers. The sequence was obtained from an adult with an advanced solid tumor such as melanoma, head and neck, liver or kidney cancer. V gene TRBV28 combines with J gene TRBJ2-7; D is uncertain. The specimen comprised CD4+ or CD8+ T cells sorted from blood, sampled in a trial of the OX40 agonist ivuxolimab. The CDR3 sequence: CASSTNYEQYF. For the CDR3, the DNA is TGTGCCAGCAGTACGAACTACGAGCAGTACTTC.